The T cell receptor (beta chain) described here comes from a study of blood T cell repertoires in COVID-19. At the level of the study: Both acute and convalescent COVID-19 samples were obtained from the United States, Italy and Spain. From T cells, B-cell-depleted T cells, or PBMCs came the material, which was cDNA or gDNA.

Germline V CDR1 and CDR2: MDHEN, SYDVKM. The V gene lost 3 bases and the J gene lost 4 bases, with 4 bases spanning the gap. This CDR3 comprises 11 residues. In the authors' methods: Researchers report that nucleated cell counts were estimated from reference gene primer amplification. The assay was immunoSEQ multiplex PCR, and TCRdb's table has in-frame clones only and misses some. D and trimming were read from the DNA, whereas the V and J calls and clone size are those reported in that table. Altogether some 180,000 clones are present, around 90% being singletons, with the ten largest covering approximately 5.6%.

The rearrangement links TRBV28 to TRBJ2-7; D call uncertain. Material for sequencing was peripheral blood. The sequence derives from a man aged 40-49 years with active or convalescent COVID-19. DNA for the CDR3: TGTGCCAGCAGTTTCAAATACGAGCAGTACTTC. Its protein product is CASSFKYEQYF. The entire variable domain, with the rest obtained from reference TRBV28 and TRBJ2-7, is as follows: DVKVTQSSRYLVKRTGEKVFLECVQDMDHENMFWYRQDPGLGLRLIYFSYDVKMKEKGDIPEGYSVSREKKERFSLILESASTNQTSMYLCASSFKYEQYFGPGTRLTVT.